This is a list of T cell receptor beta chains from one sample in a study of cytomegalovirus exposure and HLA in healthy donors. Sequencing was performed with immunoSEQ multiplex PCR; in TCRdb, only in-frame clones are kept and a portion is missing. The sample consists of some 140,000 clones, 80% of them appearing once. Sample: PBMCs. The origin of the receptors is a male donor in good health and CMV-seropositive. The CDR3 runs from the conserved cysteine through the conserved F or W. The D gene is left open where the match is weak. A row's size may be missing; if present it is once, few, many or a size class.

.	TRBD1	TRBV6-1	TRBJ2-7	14	CASRGQASSYEQYF	TGTGCCAGCAGAGGACAGGCTAGCTCCTACGAGCAGTACTTC
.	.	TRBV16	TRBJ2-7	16	CASSLPPGGGSDEQYF	TGTGCCAGCAGCCTCCCCCCAGGCGGAGGTTCCGACGAGCAGTACTTC
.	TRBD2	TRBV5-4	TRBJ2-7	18	CASSQDRLGAGGSHEQYF	TGTGCCAGCAGCCAAGATCGGTTGGGAGCGGGGGGTTCGCACGAGCAGTACTTC
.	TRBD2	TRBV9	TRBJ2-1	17	CASSVASGGAHYNEQFF	TGTGCCAGCAGCGTAGCTAGCGGGGGGGCTCACTACAATGAGCAGTTCTTC
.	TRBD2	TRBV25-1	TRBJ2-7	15	CASTRPGGPSYEQYF	TGTGCCAGCACCAGGCCGGGAGGTCCCTCCTACGAGCAGTACTTC
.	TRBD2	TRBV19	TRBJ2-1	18	CASSTRDVTSGRYDEQFF	TGTGCCAGTAGTACAAGGGATGTGACTAGCGGGAGGTATGATGAGCAGTTCTTC
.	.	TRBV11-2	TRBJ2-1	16	CASSLLGPRALGEQFF	TGTGCCAGCAGCTTATTAGGTCCCAGGGCCTTGGGCGAGCAGTTCTTC
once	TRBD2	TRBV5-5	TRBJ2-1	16	CASTGGTSGGDNEQFF	TGTGCCAGCACCGGTGGGACTAGCGGGGGGGACAATGAGCAGTTCTTC
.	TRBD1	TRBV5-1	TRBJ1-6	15	CASSSGDRVDSPLHF	TGCGCCAGCAGCTCGGGAGACAGGGTGGATTCACCCCTCCACTTT
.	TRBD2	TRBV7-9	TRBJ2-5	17	CASSLRGTSGGQETQYF	TGTGCCAGCAGCTTACGAGGGACTAGCGGGGGCCAAGAGACCCAGTACTTC
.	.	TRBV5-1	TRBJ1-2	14	CASRQGGPIYGYTF	TGCGCCAGCAGACAGGGAGGGCCAATTTATGGCTACACCTTC
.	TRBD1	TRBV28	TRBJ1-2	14	CASTSGQGSGGYTF	TGTGCCAGCACCTCGGGACAGGGGTCAGGCGGCTACACCTTC
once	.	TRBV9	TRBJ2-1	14	CASSVKGFTGEQFF	TGTGCCAGCAGCGTCAAGGGCTTCACAGGGGAGCAGTTCTTC
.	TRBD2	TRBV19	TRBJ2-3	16	CASSFAGGPRTDTQYF	TGTGCCAGTAGTTTCGCGGGGGGACCCCGCACAGATACGCAGTATTTT
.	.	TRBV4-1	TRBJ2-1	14	CASSQGGRYNEQFF	TGCGCCAGCAGCCAAGGGGGGCGCTACAATGAGCAGTTCTTC
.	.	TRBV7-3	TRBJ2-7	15	CASSQAAGSTHEQYF	TGTGCCAGCAGCCAGGCGGCGGGTTCTACCCACGAGCAGTACTTC
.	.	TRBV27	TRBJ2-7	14	CASSFSGGAYEQYF	TGTGCCAGCAGTTTTAGTGGGGGCGCATACGAGCAGTACTTC
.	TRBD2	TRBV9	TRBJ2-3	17	CASSGPLAGGPTDTQYF	TGTGCCAGCAGCGGGCCACTAGCGGGGGGACCCACAGATACGCAGTATTTT
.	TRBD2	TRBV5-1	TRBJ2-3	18	CASSRAVGTSGSTDTQYF	TGCGCCAGCAGCCGCGCCGTTGGGACTAGCGGGAGTACAGATACGCAGTATTTT
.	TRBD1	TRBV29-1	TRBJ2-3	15	CSVGPRDRAPDTQYF	TGCAGCGTTGGGCCGCGGGACAGGGCACCTGATACGCAGTATTTT
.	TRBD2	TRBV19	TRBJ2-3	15	CASRPSGLSTDTQYF	TGTGCCAGTAGGCCTAGCGGACTAAGCACAGATACGCAGTATTTT
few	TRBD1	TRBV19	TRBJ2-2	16	CASSPRTGGRTGELFF	TGTGCCAGTAGTCCACGGACAGGGGGCCGAACCGGGGAGCTGTTTTTT
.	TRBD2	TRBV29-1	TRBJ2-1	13	CSAGTSEYNEQFF	TGCAGCGCCGGGACTAGCGAATACAATGAGCAGTTCTTC
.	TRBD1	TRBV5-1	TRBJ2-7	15	CASSVRVRGLYEQYF	TGCGCCAGCAGCGTTAGGGTGAGGGGGCTCTACGAGCAGTACTTC
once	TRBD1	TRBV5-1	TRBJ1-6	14	CASSPRTGESPLHF	TGCGCCAGCAGCCCACGGACAGGGGAATCACCCCTCCACTTT
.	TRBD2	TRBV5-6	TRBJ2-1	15	CASSWRTSVDNEQFF	TGTGCCAGCAGCTGGAGGACTAGCGTCGACAATGAGCAGTTCTTC
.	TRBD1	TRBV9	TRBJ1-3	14	CASSRQGAWNTIYF	TGTGCCAGCAGCCGACAGGGGGCCTGGAACACCATATATTTT
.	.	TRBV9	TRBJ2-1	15	CASSPGGSSYNEQFF	TGTGCCAGCAGCCCCGGCGGCAGCTCCTACAATGAGCAGTTCTTC
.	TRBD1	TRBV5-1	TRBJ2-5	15	CASSWPGQGEETQYF	TGCGCCAGCAGCTGGCCGGGACAGGGCGAAGAGACCCAGTACTTC
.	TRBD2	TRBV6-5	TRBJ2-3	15	CASNPGLAGTDTQYF	TGTGCCAGCAACCCGGGACTAGCGGGAACAGATACGCAGTATTTT
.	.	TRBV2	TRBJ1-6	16	CASSDQGSLFMSPLHF	TGTGCCAGCAGTGACCAGGGATCGTTGTTTATGTCACCCCTCCACTTT
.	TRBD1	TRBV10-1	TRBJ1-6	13	CATEDREVSPLHF	TGCGCCACGGAGGACAGGGAAGTTTCACCCCTCCACTTT
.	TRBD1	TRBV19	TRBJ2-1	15	CASSRDREIYNEQFF	TGTGCCAGTAGTAGGGACAGGGAAATCTACAATGAGCAGTTCTTC
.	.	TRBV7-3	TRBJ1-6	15	CASSLLSSYNSPLHF	TGTGCCAGCAGCTTACTCAGCTCCTATAATTCACCCCTCCACTTT
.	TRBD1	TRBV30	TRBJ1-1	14	CAWSLRTGFTEAFF	TGTGCCTGGAGCTTGCGGACAGGGTTCACTGAAGCTTTCTTT
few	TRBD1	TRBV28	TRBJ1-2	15	CASSSSGGANYGYTF	TGTGCCAGCAGTTCCTCAGGGGGCGCTAACTATGGCTACACCTTC
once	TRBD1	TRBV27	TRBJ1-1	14	CASSIQGAWTEAFF	TGTGCCAGCAGTATACAGGGGGCGTGGACTGAAGCTTTCTTT
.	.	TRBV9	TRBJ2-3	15	CASSVGGSFTDTQYF	TGTGCCAGCAGCGTAGGCGGATCTTTCACAGATACGCAGTATTTT
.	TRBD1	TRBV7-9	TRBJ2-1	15	CASSWSAGGTNEQFF	TGTGCCAGCAGCTGGTCGGCAGGGGGAACGAATGAGCAGTTCTTC
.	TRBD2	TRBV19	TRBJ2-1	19	CASRAGLAGELRIYNEQFF	TGTGCCAGTAGGGCAGGACTAGCGGGAGAGCTACGAATCTACAATGAGCAGTTCTTC
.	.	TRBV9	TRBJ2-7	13	CASSVDGSYEQYF	TGTGCCAGCAGCGTAGACGGCTCCTACGAGCAGTACTTC
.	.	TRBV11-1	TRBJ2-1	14	CASSAGPSYNEQFF	TGTGCCAGCAGCGCGGGGCCCTCCTACAATGAGCAGTTCTTC
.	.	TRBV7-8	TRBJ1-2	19	CASSLLGDYVVETNYGYTF	TGTGCCAGCAGCTTACTAGGAGATTACGTTGTTGAGACTAACTATGGCTACACCTTC
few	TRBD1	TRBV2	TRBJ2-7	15	CASSVGTGDPYEQYF	TGTGCCAGCAGTGTCGGGACAGGGGACCCCTACGAGCAGTACTTC
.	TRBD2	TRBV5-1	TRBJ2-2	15	CASRRLAGEPGELFF	TGCGCCAGCAGAAGACTAGCGGGAGAACCCGGGGAGCTGTTTTTT
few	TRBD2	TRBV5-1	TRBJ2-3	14	CASSPGGGQGTQYF	TGCGCCAGCAGCCCGGGCGGGGGTCAGGGCACGCAGTATTTT
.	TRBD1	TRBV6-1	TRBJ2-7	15	CASSQGQQNSYEQYF	TGTGCCAGCAGTCAGGGACAGCAAAACTCCTACGAGCAGTATTTC
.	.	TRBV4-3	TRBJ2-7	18	CASSQVDVAREVRYERYF	TGCGCCAGCAGCCAAGTGGATGTGGCGCGTGAAGTACGGTACGAGCGGTACTTC
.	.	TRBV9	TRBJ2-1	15	CASSVDWSSYNEQFF	TGTGCCAGCAGCGTAGACTGGAGCTCCTACAATGAGCAGTTCTTC
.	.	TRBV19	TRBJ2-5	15	CASSLGKLPLETQYF	TGTGCCAGTAGTTTGGGCAAGCTTCCCCTGGAGACCCAGTACTTC
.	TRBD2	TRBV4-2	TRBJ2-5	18	CASRLSGVAGGLYDEQYF	TGTGCCAGCAGGTTAAGTGGGGTAGCGGGGGGGCTTTATGATGAGCAGTACTTC
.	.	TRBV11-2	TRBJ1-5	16	CASSLRGTGSNQPQHF	TGTGCCAGCAGCTTAAGGGGGACGGGTAGCAATCAGCCCCAGCATTTT
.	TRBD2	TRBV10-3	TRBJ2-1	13	CAIAGGTYNEQFF	TGTGCCATCGCGGGGGGGACTTACAATGAGCAGTTCTTC
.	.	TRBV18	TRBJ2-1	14	CASSPGRGRDEQFF	TGTGCCAGCTCACCAGGACGGGGTAGGGATGAGCAGTTCTTC
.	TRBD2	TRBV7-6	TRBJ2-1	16	CASSPSVGLAGNEQFF	TGTGCCAGCAGTCCTTCCGTCGGACTAGCGGGCAATGAGCAGTTCTTC
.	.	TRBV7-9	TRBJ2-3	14	CASSYRLNTDTQYF	TGTGCCAGCAGTTACCGACTTAACACAGATACGCAGTATTTT
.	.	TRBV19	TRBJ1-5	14	CASSGLYSNQPQHF	TGTGCCAGTAGTGGGCTCTATAGCAATCAGCCCCAGCATTTT
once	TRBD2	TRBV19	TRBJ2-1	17	CASSIDSSGSPYNEQFF	TGTGCCAGTAGTATAGATTCGAGCGGGAGTCCGTACAATGAGCAGTTCTTC